This T cell receptor beta chain was profiled in a study of identical twins. TCRdb re-called the 5' RACE reads through MiXCR, storing one row per CDR3 protein. The profile shows approximately 300,000 distinct CDR3 sequences, over 8.5% of them singletons. V was clipped by 6 bases and J by 4 bases; unmatched bases: 6. This CDR3 has 13 amino acids. Germline V gene data show CDR1 as LNHDA and CDR2 as SQIVND (reference sequence). A further study also used this sample, focusing on yellow fever vaccine responses in identical twins.

The clonotype originates from a woman aged 18-29 years in good health. The rearrangement uses TRBV19 and TRBJ2-7, with TRBD2 identical over 7 bases. The source material was CD8+ T cells sorted from blood. CDR3 coding DNA: TGTGCCAGTAGGCCTAGCGGCCAGTACGAGCAGTACTTC. Translating gives CASRPSGQYEQYF.